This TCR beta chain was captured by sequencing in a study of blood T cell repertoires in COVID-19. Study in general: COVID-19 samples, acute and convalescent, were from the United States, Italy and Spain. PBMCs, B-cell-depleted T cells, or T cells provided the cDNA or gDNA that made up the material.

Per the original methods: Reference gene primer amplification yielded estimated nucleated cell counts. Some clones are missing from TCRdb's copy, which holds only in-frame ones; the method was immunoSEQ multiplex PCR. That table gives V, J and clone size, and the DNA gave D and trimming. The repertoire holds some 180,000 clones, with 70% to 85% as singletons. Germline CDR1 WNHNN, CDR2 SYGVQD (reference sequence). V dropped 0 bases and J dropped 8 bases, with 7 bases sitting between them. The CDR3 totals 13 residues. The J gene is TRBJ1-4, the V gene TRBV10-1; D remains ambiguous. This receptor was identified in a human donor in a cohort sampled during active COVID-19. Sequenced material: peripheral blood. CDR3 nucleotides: TGCGCCAGCAGTGAGTCGGGGAGCGAAAAACTGTTTTTT. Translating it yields CASSESGSEKLFF.